The text below deals with one T cell receptor (beta chain). No antigen is known for it. The data originate from a study of breast tumors, draining lymph nodes, adjacent tissues. Notes on the study in general: The data were judged consistent with most tumor T cells coming from lymph node and expanding in tumor. Tumor T cell lymph node origin was a supported hypothesis, not proven.

Samples came from axillary lymph nodes draining the breast cancer. TCRdb analysed the multiplex PCR reads with MiXCR anew, one entry per CDR3 protein. The sample has approximately 90,000 distinct CDR3 sequences, roughly 30% seen once. Germline V gene data show CDR1 as MNHNY and CDR2 as SVGAGI (reference sequence). With V trimmed by 5 bases and J by 0 bases, 4 bases remained unmatched. The CDR3 loop spans 17 amino acids. The source material was axillary lymph node tissue. The chain combines TRBV6-6 with TRBJ2-6; 10 bases line up with TRBD1. The sequence was collected from a female donor with breast cancer. Some clones in this sample may be carry-over from other donors' samples. The CDR3 bases are TGTGCCAGCAGTCCGGGACAGGGGAGCTCTGGGGCCAACGTCCTGACTTTC. Translation: CASSPGQGSSGANVLTF.